Presented here are 26 T cell receptor beta chains from one specimen sequenced in a study of T cell responses to AZD1222 COVID-19 vaccine. Using immunoSEQ multiplex PCR, the repertoire was profiled, and TCRdb retains in-frame clones only, with some absent. The profile shows 100,000 to 130,000 clones, 91% of them singletons. Here the sequenced sample was peripheral blood, taken on day 0 of AZD1222 vaccination. The source is an adult in good health.

A note on this clone: One junction end does not reproduce the germline sequence, and a read error may be involved. V gene TRBV4-1 combines with J gene TRBJ2-6, with unresolved D. Germline CDR1 reads MGHRA; CDR2 reads YSYEKL. The CDR3 is 14 amino acids. CDR3 DNA: TGCGCCAGCACCCAAACCGGGGGGGCCAACGTCCTGACTTTC. This encodes CASTQTGGANVLTF.

The rearrangement joins TRBV7-8 to TRBJ2-2, with D possibly matching TRBD2 (5 bases). V was clipped by 2 bases and J by 4 bases, with 8 bases between them. Germline V gene lookup returns CDR1 SGHVS and CDR2 FQNEAQ. This CDR3 spans 14 amino acids. The DNA for the CDR3 is TGTGCCAGCAGCTTAATTGGGAGCACCGGGGAGCTGTTTTTT. This encodes CASSLIGSTGELFF.

This chain uses TRBV7-9 with TRBJ2-7, with D perhaps matching TRBD1 (6 bases). This CDR3 has 17 amino acids. With 1 base removed from V and 7 bases from J, the gap between germline ends came to 23 bases. Germline V lookup: CDR1 SEHNR, CDR2 FQNEAQ (reference sequence). The CDR3 DNA follows: TGTGCCAGCAGCTTAGAGGGTTCGCAGGGGCCATCTTTTGAGCAGTACTTC. This codes for CASSLEGSQGPSFEQYF.

The chain employs TRBV2 and TRBJ1-1, with D possibly TRBD1 on 6 matching bases. This CDR3 contains 16 residues. Germline values: CDR1 SNHLY, CDR2 FYNNEI. V was shortened by 2 bases and J by 1 base, with 14 bases between the two germline ends. The CDR3 protein is CASSEWFSGANTEAFF. CDR3 DNA sequence: TGTGCCAGCAGTGAATGGTTCTCAGGGGCGAACACTGAAGCTTTCTTT.

This clone was counted a single time. This chain uses TRBV5-5 with TRBJ2-5; 8 bases match TRBD1. Germline V gene data show CDR1 as SGHKS and CDR2 as YYEKEE (reference sequence). The ends lost 2 bases at V and 2 bases at J; junction bases unmatched: 8. The CDR3 extends over 16 amino acids. CDR3 nucleotide sequence: TGTGCCAGCAGCTTCAGTGCAGGGGGCCTTCAAGAGACCCAGTACTTC. Encoded protein: CASSFSAGGLQETQYF.

CDR3 protein: CASSYSRQGSGNTIYF. CDR3 nucleotides: TGTGCCAGCAGTTACTCGAGACAGGGGTCTGGAAACACCATATATTTT. The chain recombines TRBV6-6 with TRBJ1-3; TRBD1 matches 8 bases. The CDR3 runs to 16 residues. J was trimmed by 1 base and V by 0 bases; bases with no gene match: 2. Germline values: CDR1 MNHNY, CDR2 SVGAGI (reference sequence).

The gene calls are TRBV15 and TRBJ2-2; D is ambiguous. Per the germline V gene, CDR1 is LNHNV and CDR2 is YYDKDF (reference sequence). Deletions cut 3 bases from V and 3 bases from J, with 14 bases between. The CDR3 runs to 16 residues. The CDR3 coding sequence is TGTGCCACCAGCAGTGTGTTAGGGCGACACACCGGGGAGCTGTTTTTT. This codes for CATSSVLGRHTGELFF.

This sequence joins TRBV3-1 (or the pseudogene TRBV3-2) and TRBJ2-1, with a weak D call TRBD1 (5 bases). This CDR3 region has 13 residues. Germline CDR1 is LGHDT and CDR2 is YNNKEL (reference sequence). Trimming took 4 bases from V and 5 from J, leaving 9 bases between them. CDR3 protein: CASSPTRDNEQFF. The CDR3 DNA follows: TGTGCCAGCAGCCCAACCAGGGACAATGAGCAGTTCTTC.

This rearrangement joins TRBV5-1 to TRBJ2-5; D may be TRBD1 or TRBD2 (7 bases each). Germline CDR1 reads SGHRS; CDR2 reads YFSETQ. Trimming took 4 bases from V and 8 from J, leaving 21 bases between them. The CDR3 sequence is 15 residues long. DNA of the CDR3: TGCGCCAGCAGCACCGGAGGGGGCGGGGGCCGCACCCAGTACTTC. Its protein is CASSTGGGGGRTQYF.

This chain uses TRBV4-2 with TRBJ2-5; D perhaps matches TRBD2 (6 bases). Trimming took 0 bases from V and 2 from J, leaving 16 bases between them. The CDR3 has 17 amino acids. CDR1 LGHNA and CDR2 YNFKEQ come from the germline V gene. In nucleotides, the CDR3 is TGTGCCAGCAGCCAAGATTGGGCACTAGGGAGGCAAGAGACCCAGTACTTC. Translated, it gives CASSQDWALGRQETQYF.

The chain is built from TRBV7-3 and TRBJ2-3; tentatively, D is TRBD1 or TRBD2 (6 bases each). Germline CDR1 and CDR2: SGHTA and FQGTGA. Trimming removed 5 bases from V and 9 bases from J, with 18 bases in between. CDR3 size: 14 residues. CDR3 amino acids: CASSPRPGAVTQYF. As DNA, the CDR3 is TGTGCCAGCAGCCCCAGACCGGGGGCAGTCACGCAGTATTTT.

This chain connects TRBV18 to TRBJ2-3; possibly TRBD1 for D (6 bases). V lost 3 bases and J lost 5, with 15 bases in between. This CDR3 region has 15 residues. From germline, CDR1 is KGHSH and CDR2 LQKENI. The CDR3 DNA reads as TGTGCCAGCTCACCCATCGCTCAGGACAGAGATACGCAGTATTTT. As protein: CASSPIAQDRDTQYF.

This chain uses TRBV12-5 with TRBJ1-1; D possibly corresponds to TRBD1 (6 bases). The germline V gene encodes CDR1 LGHNT and CDR2 FRNRAP. Trimming shortened V by 2 bases and J by 4 bases, and 14 bases separated the two germline ends. This CDR3 has 15 amino acids. The CDR3 coding sequence is TGTGCTAGTGGTTTGCGAGGGATAGGGGGCACTGAAGCTTTCTTT. As protein: CASGLRGIGGTEAFF.

The chain is built from TRBV29-1 and TRBJ2-2; the match to TRBD2 covers 8 bases. The CDR3 sequence is 14 residues long. In germline, CDR1 is SQVTM, CDR2 ANQGSEA. Trimming cost V 4 bases and J 4 bases; bases outside gene matches: 5. The CDR3 here is CSVAALAGTGELFF. The DNA for the CDR3 is TGCAGCGTTGCGGCTCTAGCGGGCACCGGGGAGCTGTTTTTT.

The chain links TRBV19 to TRBJ1-4; D is unresolved. Trimming left V 5 bases short and J 5 bases short, with 9 bases between. This CDR3 region has 13 residues. Germline-derived CDR1 and CDR2 are LNHDA and SQIVND (reference sequence). The CDR3 region has the DNA TGTGCCAGTAGTTCGCGACTGAATGAAAAACTGTTTTTT. Its translation is CASSSRLNEKLFF.

This chain links TRBV9 with TRBJ2-2; 10 nucleotides line up with TRBD2. Germline V gives CDR1 SGDLS, CDR2 YYNGEE. The CDR3 totals 14 residues. Trimming took 1 base from V and 7 from J; bases not matched to a gene: 1. The CDR3 bases are TGTGCCAGCAGCGTATTAGCGGGGGGCGGGGAGCTGTTTTTT. It encodes CASSVLAGGGELFF.

The chain couples TRBV7-2 to TRBJ2-7, with a weak D call TRBD2 (6 bases). Germline V gene data show CDR1 as SGHTA and CDR2 as FQGNSA. Trimming cost V 5 bases and J 4 bases, with 15 bases left between them. The CDR3 length is 14 residues. The CDR3 reads CASSPTPGEYEQYF. The CDR3, as DNA: TGTGCCAGCAGCCCCACCCCGGGAGAATACGAGCAGTACTTC.

This rearrangement joins TRBV6-1 to TRBJ2-6, with D perhaps TRBD1 or TRBD2 (5 bases each). This CDR3 is built from 15 residues. The germline CDR1 and CDR2 sequences are MNHNS and SASEGT. Trimming removed 3 bases from V and 1 base from J, with 7 bases in between. CDR3 coding DNA: TGTGCCAGCAGTGACAGGGAGTCTGGGGCCAACGTCCTGACTTTC. This encodes CASSDRESGANVLTF.

The chain carries TRBV9 and TRBJ1-1; D perhaps matches TRBD1 (5 bases). CDR1 SGDLS and CDR2 YYNGEE come from the germline V gene. Trimming pared 4 bases from V and 10 bases from J, leaving 14 bases between. The CDR3 runs 12 residues. The CDR3 loop reads CASSPTGGRAFF. In DNA form, the CDR3 reads TGTGCCAGCAGCCCAACCGGGGGACGAGCTTTCTTT.

The V gene is TRBV12-3 or TRBV12-4, the J gene TRBJ2-7; D is uncertain. CDR3 length: 12 amino acids. Trimming removed 2 bases from V and 4 bases from J, with 6 bases in between. CDR3 sequence (DNA): TGTGCCAGCAGTTTATTGGGTTACGAGCAGTACTTC. Amino acid sequence: CASSLLGYEQYF.

The rearrangement uses TRBV4-3 and TRBJ2-3; either TRBD1 or TRBD2 may supply D (5 bases each). Trimming shortened V by 0 bases and J by 5 bases, and 21 bases separated the two germline ends. CDR1 and CDR2 from the germline V gene are LGHNA and YSLEER. CDR3 length: 18 residues. The CDR3 DNA reads as TGCGCCAGCAGCCAAGACCGGCCGGGACCCACTGGGAGAGATACGCAGTATTTT. Translation: CASSQDRPGPTGRDTQYF.

The chain couples TRBV4-1 to TRBJ1-3; the D is unclear. Germline-derived CDR1 and CDR2 are MGHRA and YSYEKL. Trimming shortened V by 4 bases and J by 0 bases, and 4 bases separated the two germline ends. The CDR3 length is 13 residues. The CDR3 coding sequence is TGCGCCAGCAGCCTGAGCTCTGGAAACACCATATATTTT. Residues: CASSLSSGNTIYF.

This clone showed up just once. The rearrangement uses TRBV18 and TRBJ2-7, with 9 bases aligning to TRBD1. This CDR3 is 14 amino acids long. Per germline, CDR1 KGHSH and CDR2 LQKENI. The DNA for the CDR3 is TGTGCAAGTTACACCGGGACAGGGAGTGGCGAGCAGTACTTC. Its protein is CASYTGTGSGEQYF.

This clone was picked up a small number of times. This chain connects TRBV19 to TRBJ2-1; possible D gene TRBD1, 5 bases. Germline CDR1 and CDR2: LNHDA and SQIVND (reference sequence). The CDR3 extends over 17 amino acids. V lost 3 bases, J lost 5 bases, and 20 bases lay in between. CDR3 region: CASSIMSLQGPDNEQFF. CDR3 in DNA: TGTGCCAGTAGTATTATGTCACTGCAGGGCCCCGACAATGAGCAGTTCTTC.

This chain connects TRBV11-2 to TRBJ1-5; 10 nucleotides line up with TRBD1. The CDR3 has 15 amino acids. Germline assignment: CDR1 SGHAT and CDR2 FQNNGV. V trimming: 3 bases; J trimming: 2 bases; junction bases outside the gene matches: 1. DNA of the CDR3: TGTGCCAGCAGCTTCGGGACAGGGGGCAATCAGCCCCAGCATTTT. It codes for CASSFGTGGNQPQHF.

The genes are TRBV2 and TRBJ2-7, with no clear D. The ends were cut back, 6 bases at V and 2 bases at J, with 17 bases in the middle. This CDR3 is 15 amino acids long. Germline values: CDR1 SNHLY, CDR2 FYNNEI. CDR3 nucleotide sequence: TGTGCCAGCAGGGGTGGGATAGTGGCTGCCTACGAGCAGTACTTC. It encodes CASRGGIVAAYEQYF.